These 3 T cell receptor beta chains were all obtained from the same sample, sequenced in a study of shared clonotypes between healthy human individuals. TCRdb keeps only in-frame clones here, not all; method: immunoSEQ multiplex PCR. The table includes 1.5 million to 2.5 million clones, about 95% detected once. CD45RO-negative CD8 cells positively selected for CCR7 made up the naive population, which excluded terminally differentiated effector memory CD45RA+ cells. Sequenced input: naive CD8+ T cells sorted from blood. These receptors came from a man aged 18 to 30 in good health.

This rearrangement joins TRBV5-5 to TRBJ1-1; possible D gene TRBD1, 6 bases. Germline CDR1 reads SGHKS; CDR2 reads YYEKEE (reference sequence). V was clipped by 0 bases and J by 3 bases, with 9 bases between them. The length of the CDR3 is 14 residues. In DNA, the CDR3 is TGTGCCAGCAGCTTGGTTTCAGGGGACACTGAAGCTTTCTTT. It encodes CASSLVSGDTEAFF. Full variable domain (remainder filled in from reference TRBV5-5 and TRBJ1-1): DAGVTQSPTHLIKTRGQQVTLRCSPISGHKSVSWYQQVLGQGPQFIFQYYEKEERGRGNFPDRFSARQFPNYSSELNVNALLLGDSALYLCASSLVSGDTEAFFGQGTRLTVV.

This clone was seen only once. The rearrangement uses TRBV27 and TRBJ1-2; D gene ambiguous. There are 13 residues in the CDR3. Germline V gene data show CDR1 as MNHEY and CDR2 as SMNVEV (reference sequence). Trimming removed 2 bases at V and 5 bases at J, with 9 bases between. CDR3 amino acids: CASSLAMGYGYTF. CDR3 nucleotides: TGTGCCAGCAGTTTAGCGATGGGGTATGGCTACACCTTC.

In its sample, this clone was seen once. The rearrangement joins TRBV6-5 to TRBJ2-1, with D possibly TRBD2 on 6 matching bases. CDR3 length equals 13 residues. Germline CDR1 reads MNHEY; CDR2 reads SVGAGI. Trimming shortened V by 0 bases and J by 11 bases, and 11 bases separated the two germline ends. In nucleotides, the CDR3 is TGTGCCAGCAGTTACTCCGGGACTTCCCAGCAGTTCTTC. Translation: CASSYSGTSQQFF.